These 2 T cell receptor beta chains originate from one sample sequenced in a study of blood T cell repertoires in COVID-19. TCRdb keeps only in-frame clones here, not all; method: immunoSEQ multiplex PCR. The table has about 60,000 clones, 85% to 90% seen once; the top ten hold 8.3%. The source material was peripheral blood. The origin of the receptors is a human donor with active COVID-19. The donor label of this sample is uncertain.

V usage is TRBV11-2 and J usage is TRBJ1-1; 9 bases align to TRBD1. This CDR3 contains 15 residues. CDR1 is SGHAT and CDR2 is FQNNGV in the germline V gene. The ends lost 4 bases at V and 4 bases at J; junction bases unmatched: 7. The CDR3 protein is CASSSMTGGATEAFF. CDR3 DNA sequence: TGTGCCAGCAGCTCGATGACAGGGGGGGCCACTGAAGCTTTCTTT.

The V call is TRBV27, the J call TRBJ1-2; unclear D gene. This CDR3 comprises 15 residues. Germline CDR1 reads MNHEY; CDR2 reads SMNVEV (reference sequence). Trimming took off 3 bases at V and 6 bases at J, with 17 bases between the two ends. The CDR3, as DNA: TGTGCCAGCAGTTTCGGCAGGCCCGCAACTCATGGCTACACCTTC. Its protein is CASSFGRPATHGYTF.